This T cell receptor beta chain stems from a study of blood T cell repertoires in COVID-19. The germline V gene has CDR1 KGHSH and CDR2 LQKENI. The V end was cut by 3 bases, the J end by 3 bases, with 2 bases between. This CDR3 has 12 amino acids. Assay used: immunoSEQ multiplex PCR; TCRdb lists only in-frame clones, some missing. Seen here are 290,000 or so clones, 86% observed once, and the top ten hold approximately 2.5%. V is TRBV18 and J is TRBJ1-4; D remains unclear. The sequence came from a woman younger than 35 who had recovered from COVID-19. The sample taken for sequencing was PBMCs or T cells enriched from blood (not recorded which). CDR3 nucleotide sequence: TGTGCCAGCTCACCCTCTAATGAAAAACTGTTTTTT. Translated, it gives CASSPSNEKLFF.